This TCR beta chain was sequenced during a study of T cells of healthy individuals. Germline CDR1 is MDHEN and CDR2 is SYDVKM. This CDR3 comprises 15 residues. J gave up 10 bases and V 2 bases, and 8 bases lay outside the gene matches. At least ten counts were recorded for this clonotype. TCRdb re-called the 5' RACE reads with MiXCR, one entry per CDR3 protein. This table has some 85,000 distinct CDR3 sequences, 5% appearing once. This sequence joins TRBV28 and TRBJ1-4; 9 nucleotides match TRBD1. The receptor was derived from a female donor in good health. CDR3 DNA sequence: TGTGCCAGCAGTTTAGGCGGACAGGGGTGGGGAAAACTGTTTTTT. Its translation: CASSLGGQGWGKLFF.